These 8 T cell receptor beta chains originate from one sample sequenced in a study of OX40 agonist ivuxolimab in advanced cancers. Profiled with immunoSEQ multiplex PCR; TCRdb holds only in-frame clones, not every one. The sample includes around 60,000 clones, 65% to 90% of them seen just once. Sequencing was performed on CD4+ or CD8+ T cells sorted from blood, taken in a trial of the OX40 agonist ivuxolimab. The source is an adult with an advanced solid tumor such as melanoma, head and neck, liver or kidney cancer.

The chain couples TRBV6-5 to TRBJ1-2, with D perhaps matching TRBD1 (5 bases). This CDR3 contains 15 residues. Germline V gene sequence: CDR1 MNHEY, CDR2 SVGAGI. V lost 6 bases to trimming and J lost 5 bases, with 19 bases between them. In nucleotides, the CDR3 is TGTGCCAGCAGACCGGGACCGAGTGAAGTATATGGCTACACCTTC. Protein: CASRPGPSEVYGYTF.

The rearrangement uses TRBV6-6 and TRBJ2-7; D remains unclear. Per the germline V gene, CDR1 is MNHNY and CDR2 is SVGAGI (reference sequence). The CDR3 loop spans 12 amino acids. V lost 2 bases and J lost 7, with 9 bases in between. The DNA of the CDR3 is TGTGCCAGCAGTTACCCCAAGTTAGAGCAGTACTTC. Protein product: CASSYPKLEQYF.

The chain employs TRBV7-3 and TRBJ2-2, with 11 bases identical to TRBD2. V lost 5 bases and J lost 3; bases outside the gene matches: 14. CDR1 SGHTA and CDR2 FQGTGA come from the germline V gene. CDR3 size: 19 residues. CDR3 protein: CASSGRLAGNPGDTGELFF. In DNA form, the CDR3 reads TGTGCCAGCAGCGGTAGACTAGCGGGGAACCCGGGGGACACCGGGGAGCTGTTTTTT.

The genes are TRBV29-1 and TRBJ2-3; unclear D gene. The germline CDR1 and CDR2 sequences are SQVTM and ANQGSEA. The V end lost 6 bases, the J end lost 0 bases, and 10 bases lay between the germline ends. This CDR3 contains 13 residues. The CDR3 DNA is TGCAGCGTAGACGGACCTAGCACAGATACGCAGTATTTT. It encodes CSVDGPSTDTQYF.

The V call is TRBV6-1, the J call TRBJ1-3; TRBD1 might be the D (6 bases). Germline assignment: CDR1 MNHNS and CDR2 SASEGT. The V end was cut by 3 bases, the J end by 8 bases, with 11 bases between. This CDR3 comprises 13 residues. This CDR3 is CASSDRGWYTIYF. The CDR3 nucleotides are TGTGCCAGCAGTGATAGGGGGTGGTACACCATATATTTT.

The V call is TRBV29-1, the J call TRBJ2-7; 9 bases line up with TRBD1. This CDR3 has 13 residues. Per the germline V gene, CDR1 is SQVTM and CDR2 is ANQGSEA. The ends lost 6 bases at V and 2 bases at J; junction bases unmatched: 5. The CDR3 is CSVKTGGPYEQYF. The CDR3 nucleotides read TGCAGCGTGAAGACAGGGGGTCCCTACGAGCAGTACTTC.

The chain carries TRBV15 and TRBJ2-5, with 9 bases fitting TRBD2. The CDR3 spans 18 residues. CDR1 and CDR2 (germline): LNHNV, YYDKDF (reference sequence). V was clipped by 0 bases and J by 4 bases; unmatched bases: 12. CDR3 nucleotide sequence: TGTGCCACCAGCAGAGATATCCGGGCTAGCGGGACCTCAGAGACCCAGTACTTC. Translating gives CATSRDIRASGTSETQYF.

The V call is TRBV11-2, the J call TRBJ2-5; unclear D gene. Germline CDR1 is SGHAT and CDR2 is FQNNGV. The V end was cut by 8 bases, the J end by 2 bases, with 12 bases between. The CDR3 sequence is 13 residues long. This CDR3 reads CASRIVGQETQYF. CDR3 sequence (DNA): TGTGCCAGCCGCATAGTAGGGCAAGAGACCCAGTACTTC.